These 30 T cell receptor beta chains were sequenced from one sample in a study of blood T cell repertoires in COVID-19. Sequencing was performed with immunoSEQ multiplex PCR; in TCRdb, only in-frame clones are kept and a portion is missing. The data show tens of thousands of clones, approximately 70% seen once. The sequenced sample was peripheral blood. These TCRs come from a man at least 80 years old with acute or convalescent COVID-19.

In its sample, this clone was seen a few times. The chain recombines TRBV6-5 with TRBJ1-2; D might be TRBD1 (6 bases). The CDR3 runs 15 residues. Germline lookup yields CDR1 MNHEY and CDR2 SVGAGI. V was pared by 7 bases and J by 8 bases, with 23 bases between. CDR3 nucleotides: TGTGCCAGCAAAGAAGAAGGGGGACGTACCGGGGGCTACACCTTC. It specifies CASKEEGGRTGGYTF.

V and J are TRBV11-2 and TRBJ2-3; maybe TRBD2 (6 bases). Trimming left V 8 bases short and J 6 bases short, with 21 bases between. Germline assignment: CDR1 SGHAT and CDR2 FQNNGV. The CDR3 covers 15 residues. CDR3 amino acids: CASSRAGGTGDTQYF. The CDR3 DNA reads TGTGCCAGCTCCCGGGCCGGAGGGACGGGGGATACGCAGTATTTT.

CDR3 region: CASSERDTYEQYF. CDR3 sequence (DNA): TGTGCCAGCAGTGAACGGGACACTTACGAGCAGTACTTC. The rearrangement uses TRBV6-1 and TRBJ2-7; D perhaps matches TRBD1 (6 bases). The CDR3 loop spans 13 amino acids. Per germline, CDR1 MNHNS and CDR2 SASEGT. V lost 2 bases and J 4 bases, leaving 9 bases between the germline ends.

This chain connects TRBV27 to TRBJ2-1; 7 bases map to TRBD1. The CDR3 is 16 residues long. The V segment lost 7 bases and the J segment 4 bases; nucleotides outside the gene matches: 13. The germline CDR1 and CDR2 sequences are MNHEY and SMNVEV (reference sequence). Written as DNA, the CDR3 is TGTGCCAGCACCCCTCGGACAGGCTCCTTTTACAATGAGCAGTTCTTC. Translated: CASTPRTGSFYNEQFF.

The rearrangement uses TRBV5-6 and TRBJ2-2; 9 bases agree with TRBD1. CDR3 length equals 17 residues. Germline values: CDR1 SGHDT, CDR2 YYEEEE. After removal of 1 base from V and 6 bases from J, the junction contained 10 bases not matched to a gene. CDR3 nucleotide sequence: TGTGCCAGCAGCTTGACTTCCGGGACAGGGATCTCCGGGGAGCTGTTTTTT. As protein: CASSLTSGTGISGELFF.

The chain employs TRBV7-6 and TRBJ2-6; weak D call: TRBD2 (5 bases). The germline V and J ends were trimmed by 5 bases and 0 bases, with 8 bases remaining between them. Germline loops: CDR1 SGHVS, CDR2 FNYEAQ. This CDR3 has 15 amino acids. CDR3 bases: TGTGCCAGCAGCCCCGGGAACTCTGGGGCCAACGTCCTGACTTTC. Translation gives CASSPGNSGANVLTF.

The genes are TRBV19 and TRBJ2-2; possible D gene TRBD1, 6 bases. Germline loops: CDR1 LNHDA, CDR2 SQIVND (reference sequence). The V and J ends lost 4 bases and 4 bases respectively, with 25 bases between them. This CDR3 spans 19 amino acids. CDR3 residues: CASSRVTGSMHSSTGELFF. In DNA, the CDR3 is TGTGCCAGTAGTAGAGTCACAGGGAGCATGCATTCGAGCACCGGGGAGCTGTTTTTT.

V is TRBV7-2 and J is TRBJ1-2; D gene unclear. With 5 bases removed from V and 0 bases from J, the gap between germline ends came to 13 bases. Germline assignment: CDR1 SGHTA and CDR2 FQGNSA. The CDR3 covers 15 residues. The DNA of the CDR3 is TGTGCCAGCAGCGCCCCGGGGAAAGCTAACTATGGCTACACCTTC. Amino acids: CASSAPGKANYGYTF.

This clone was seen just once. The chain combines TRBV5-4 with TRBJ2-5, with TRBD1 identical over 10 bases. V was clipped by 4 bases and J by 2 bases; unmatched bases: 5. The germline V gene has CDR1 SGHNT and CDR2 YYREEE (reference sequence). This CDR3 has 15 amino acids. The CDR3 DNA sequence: TGTGCCAGCAGCCGGGACAGGGGAAGTCAAGAGACCCAGTACTTC. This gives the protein CASSRDRGSQETQYF. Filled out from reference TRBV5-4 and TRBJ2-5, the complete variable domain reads ETGVTQSPTHLIKTRGQQVTLRCSSQSGHNTVSWYQQALGQGPQFIFQYYREEENGRGNFPPRFSGLQFPNYSSELNVNALELDDSALYLCASSRDRGSQETQYFGPGTRLLVL.

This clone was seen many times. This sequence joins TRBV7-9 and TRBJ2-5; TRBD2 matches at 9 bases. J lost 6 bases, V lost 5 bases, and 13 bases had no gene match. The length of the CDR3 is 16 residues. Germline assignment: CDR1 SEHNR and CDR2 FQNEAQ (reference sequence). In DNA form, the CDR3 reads TGTGCCAGCAGCCCATGGCGGCTAGCGGGAAGAAAGACCCAGTACTTC. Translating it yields CASSPWRLAGRKTQYF.

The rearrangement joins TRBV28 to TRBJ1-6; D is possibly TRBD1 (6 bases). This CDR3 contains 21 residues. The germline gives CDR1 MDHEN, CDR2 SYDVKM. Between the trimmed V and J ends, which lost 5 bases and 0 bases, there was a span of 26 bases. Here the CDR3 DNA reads TGTGCCAGCAGTCCTATACTGGGGGGAGGGGGGAAATCCTCCTATAATTCACCCCTCCACTTT. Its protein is CASSPILGGGGKSSYNSPLHF.

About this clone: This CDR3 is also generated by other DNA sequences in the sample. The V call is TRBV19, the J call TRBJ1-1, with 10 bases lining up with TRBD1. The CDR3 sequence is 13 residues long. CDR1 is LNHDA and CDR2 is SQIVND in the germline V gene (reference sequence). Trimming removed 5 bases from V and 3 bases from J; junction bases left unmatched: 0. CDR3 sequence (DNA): TGTGCCAGTAGTGACAGGGGGCACACTGAAGCTTTCTTT. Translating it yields CASSDRGHTEAFF.

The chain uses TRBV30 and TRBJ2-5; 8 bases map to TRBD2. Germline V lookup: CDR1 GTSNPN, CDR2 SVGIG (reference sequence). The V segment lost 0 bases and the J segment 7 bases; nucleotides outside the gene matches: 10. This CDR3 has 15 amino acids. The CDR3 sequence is CAWSVRSGAVGTQYF. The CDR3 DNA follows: TGTGCCTGGAGTGTACGTAGCGGGGCCGTGGGGACCCAGTACTTC.

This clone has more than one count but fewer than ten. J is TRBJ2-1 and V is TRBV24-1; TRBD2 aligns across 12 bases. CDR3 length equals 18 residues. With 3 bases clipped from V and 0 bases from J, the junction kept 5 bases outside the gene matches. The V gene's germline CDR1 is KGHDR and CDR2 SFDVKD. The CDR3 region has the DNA TGTGCCACCAGTGATCCCGGACTAGCGGGGAGCTCCTACAATGAGCAGTTCTTC. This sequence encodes CATSDPGLAGSSYNEQFF.

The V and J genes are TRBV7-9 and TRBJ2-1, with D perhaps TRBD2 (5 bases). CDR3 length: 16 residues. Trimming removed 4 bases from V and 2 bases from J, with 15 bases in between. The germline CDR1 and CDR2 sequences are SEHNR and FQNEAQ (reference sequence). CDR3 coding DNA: TGTGCCAGCAGCTCATCTAGCCCCAGGACCTACAATGAGCAGTTCTTC. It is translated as CASSSSSPRTYNEQFF.

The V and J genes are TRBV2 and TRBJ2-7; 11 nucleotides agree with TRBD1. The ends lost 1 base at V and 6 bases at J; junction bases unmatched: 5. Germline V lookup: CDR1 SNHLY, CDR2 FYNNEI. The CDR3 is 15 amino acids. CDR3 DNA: TGTGCCAGCAGTGAAGGGAGGACAGGGGGCTCCGAGCAGTACTTC. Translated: CASSEGRTGGSEQYF.

In nucleotides, the CDR3 is TGTGCCAGCAGCCAAGGACTAGCGGGAGGAAACAATGAGCAGTTCTTC. This gives the protein CASSQGLAGGNNEQFF. The gene calls are TRBV14 and TRBJ2-1; 13 bases line up with TRBD2. Trimming at V came to 1 base and at J to 5 bases, leaving 2 bases not matched to a gene. CDR1 is SGHDN, CDR2 FVKESK, per germline. The CDR3 loop spans 16 amino acids.

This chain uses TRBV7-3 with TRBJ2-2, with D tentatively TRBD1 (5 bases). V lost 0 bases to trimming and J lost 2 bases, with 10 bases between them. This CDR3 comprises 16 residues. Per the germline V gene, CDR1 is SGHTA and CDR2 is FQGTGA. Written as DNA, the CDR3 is TGTGCCAGCAGCTTAACTTTCAGGGTCAACACCGGGGAGCTGTTTTTT. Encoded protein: CASSLTFRVNTGELFF.

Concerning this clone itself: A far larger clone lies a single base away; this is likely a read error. CDR3 in DNA: TGTGCCAGCAGCCCAGTTGGCGGGAGGGCGAACACCGGGGAGCTGTTTTTT. Protein sequence: CASSPVGGRANTGELFF. V and J are TRBV13 and TRBJ2-2, with 9 bases aligning to TRBD2. The CDR3 is 17 residues long. The germline gives CDR1 PRHDT, CDR2 FYEKMQ (reference sequence). V trimming: 5 bases; J trimming: 0 bases; junction bases outside the gene matches: 7.

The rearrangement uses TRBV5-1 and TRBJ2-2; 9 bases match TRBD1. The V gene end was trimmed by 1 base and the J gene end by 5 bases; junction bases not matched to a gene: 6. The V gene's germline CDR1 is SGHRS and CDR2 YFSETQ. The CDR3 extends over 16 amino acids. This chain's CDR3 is CASSLTTGGATGELFF. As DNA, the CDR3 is TGCGCCAGCAGCTTGACCACAGGGGGCGCGACCGGGGAGCTGTTTTTT. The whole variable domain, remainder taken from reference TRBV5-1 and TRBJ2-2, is KAGVTQTPRYLIKTRGQQVTLSCSPISGHRSVSWYQQTPGQGLQFLFEYFSETQRNKGNFPGRFSGRQFSNSRSEMNVSTLELGDSALYLCASSLTTGGATGELFFGEGSRLTVL.

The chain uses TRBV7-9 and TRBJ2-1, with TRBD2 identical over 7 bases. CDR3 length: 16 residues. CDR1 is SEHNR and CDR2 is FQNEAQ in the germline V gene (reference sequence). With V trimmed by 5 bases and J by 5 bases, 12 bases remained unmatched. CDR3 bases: TGTGCCAGCAGCCCCCGAGGGCGGGGGAGAAACAATGAGCAGTTCTTC. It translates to CASSPRGRGRNNEQFF.

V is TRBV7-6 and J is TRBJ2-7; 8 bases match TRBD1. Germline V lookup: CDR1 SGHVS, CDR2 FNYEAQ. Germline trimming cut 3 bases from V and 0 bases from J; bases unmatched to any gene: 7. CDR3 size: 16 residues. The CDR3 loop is CASSFGRGQDSYEQYF. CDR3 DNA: TGTGCCAGCAGCTTTGGGCGGGGACAGGACTCCTACGAGCAGTACTTC. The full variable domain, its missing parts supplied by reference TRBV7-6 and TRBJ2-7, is GAGVSQSPRYKVTKRGQDVALRCDPISGHVSLYWYRQALGQGPEFLTYFNYEAQQDKSGLPNDRFSAERPEGSISTLTIQRTEQRDSAMYRCASSFGRGQDSYEQYFGPGTRLTVT.

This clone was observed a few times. The CDR3 bases are TGTGCCAGCTCCCCGGGAGGCAATCAGCCCCAGCATTTT. Its translation: CASSPGGNQPQHF. The V and J genes are TRBV18 and TRBJ1-5; D is ambiguous. CDR1 is KGHSH and CDR2 is LQKENI in the germline V gene. The CDR3 consists of 13 residues. V was shortened by 6 bases and J by 2 bases, with 8 bases between the two germline ends.

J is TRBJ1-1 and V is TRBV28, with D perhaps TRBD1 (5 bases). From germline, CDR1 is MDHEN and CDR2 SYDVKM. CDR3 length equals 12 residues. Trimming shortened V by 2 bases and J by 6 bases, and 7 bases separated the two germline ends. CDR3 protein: CASSLGHPEAFF. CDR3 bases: TGTGCCAGCAGTTTAGGACACCCTGAAGCTTTCTTT.

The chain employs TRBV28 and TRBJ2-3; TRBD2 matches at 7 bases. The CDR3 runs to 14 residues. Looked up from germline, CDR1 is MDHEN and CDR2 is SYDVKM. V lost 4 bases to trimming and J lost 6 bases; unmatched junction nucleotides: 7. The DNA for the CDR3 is TGTGCCAGCAGTTCGGAGCGGGAAGGGGATACGCAGTATTTT. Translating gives CASSSEREGDTQYF.

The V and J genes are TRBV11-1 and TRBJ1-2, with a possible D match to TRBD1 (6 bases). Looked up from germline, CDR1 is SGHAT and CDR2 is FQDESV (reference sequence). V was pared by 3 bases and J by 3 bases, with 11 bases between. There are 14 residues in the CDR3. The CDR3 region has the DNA TGTGCCAGCAGCTTTTCGACAGGAGACTATGGCTACACCTTC. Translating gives CASSFSTGDYGYTF. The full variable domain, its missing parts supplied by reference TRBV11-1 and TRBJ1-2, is EAEVAQSPRYKITEKSQAVAFWCDPISGHATLYWYRQILGQGPELLVQFQDESVVDDSQLPKDRFSAERLKGVDSTLKIQPAELGDSAMYLCASSFSTGDYGYTFGSGTRLTVV.

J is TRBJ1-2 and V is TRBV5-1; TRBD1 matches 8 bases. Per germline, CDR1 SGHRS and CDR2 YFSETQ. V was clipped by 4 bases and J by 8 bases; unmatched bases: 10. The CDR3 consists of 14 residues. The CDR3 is CASSPDRGGRGYTF. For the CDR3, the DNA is TGCGCCAGCAGCCCAGACAGGGGAGGAAGGGGCTACACCTTC.

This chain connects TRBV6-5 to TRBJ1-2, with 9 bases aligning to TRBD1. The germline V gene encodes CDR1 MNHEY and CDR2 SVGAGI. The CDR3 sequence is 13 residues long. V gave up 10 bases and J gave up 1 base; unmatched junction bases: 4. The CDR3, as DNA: TGTGCCATCCGGGACAGGGTTAACTATGGCTACACCTTC. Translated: CAIRDRVNYGYTF.

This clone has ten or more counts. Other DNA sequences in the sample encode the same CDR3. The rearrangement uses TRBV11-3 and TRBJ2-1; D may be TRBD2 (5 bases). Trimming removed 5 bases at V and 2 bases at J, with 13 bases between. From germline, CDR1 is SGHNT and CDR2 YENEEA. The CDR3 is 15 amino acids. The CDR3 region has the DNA TGTGCCAGCAGCCCATCCTCGGGGACCTACAATGAGCAGTTCTTC. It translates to CASSPSSGTYNEQFF.

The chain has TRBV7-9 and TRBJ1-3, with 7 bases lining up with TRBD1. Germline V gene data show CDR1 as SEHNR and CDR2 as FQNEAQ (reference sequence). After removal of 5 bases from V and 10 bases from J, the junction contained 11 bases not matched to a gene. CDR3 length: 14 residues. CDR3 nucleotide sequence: TGTGCCAGCAGCCAAACAGGGGTTCAGGCAACCATATATTTT. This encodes CASSQTGVQATIYF.